This record looks at one TCR beta chain sequence and its context. The data derive from a study of blood T cell repertoires in COVID-19. Study information: The analysed material was cDNA or gDNA that came from T cells, B-cell-depleted T cells, or PBMCs.

This CDR3 spans 10 amino acids. Trimming removed 3 bases at V and 10 bases at J, with 5 bases between. CDR1 and CDR2 (germline): SEHNR, FQNEAQ (reference sequence). During active infection, Seattle patients enrolled and were then monitored through disease. Per the study methods: The authors estimated nucleated cell counts from reference gene primer amplification. The table came from immunoSEQ multiplex PCR; TCRdb's copy has only in-frame clones and leaves some out. Clone size and V and J calls were adopted from that table, with D and trimming inferred from the DNA. The sample contains 300,000 to 400,000 clones, approximately 88% of which appear only once.

Sequenced input: peripheral blood. This rearrangement joins TRBV7-9 to TRBJ2-3, with D unclear. This sequence originates from a young woman with COVID-19, enrolled during active disease. The CDR3, as DNA: TGTGCCAGCAGCTTGTATGCGCAGTATTTT. Protein: CASSLYAQYF.